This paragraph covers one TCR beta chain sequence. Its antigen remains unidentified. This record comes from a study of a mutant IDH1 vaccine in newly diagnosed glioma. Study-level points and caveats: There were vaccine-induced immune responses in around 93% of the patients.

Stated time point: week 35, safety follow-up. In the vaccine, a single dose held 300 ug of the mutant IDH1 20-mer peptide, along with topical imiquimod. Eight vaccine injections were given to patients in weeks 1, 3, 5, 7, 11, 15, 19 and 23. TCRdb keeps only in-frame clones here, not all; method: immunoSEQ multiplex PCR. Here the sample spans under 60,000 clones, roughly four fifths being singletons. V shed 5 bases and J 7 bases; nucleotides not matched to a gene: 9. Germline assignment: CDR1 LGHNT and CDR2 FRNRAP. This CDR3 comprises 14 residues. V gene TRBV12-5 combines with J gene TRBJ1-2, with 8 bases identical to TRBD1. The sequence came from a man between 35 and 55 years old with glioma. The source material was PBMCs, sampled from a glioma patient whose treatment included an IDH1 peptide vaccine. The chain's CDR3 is CASGKTGTGGGYTF. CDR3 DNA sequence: TGTGCTAGTGGTAAGACAGGGACAGGTGGTGGCTACACCTTC.